Sequencing of this T cell receptor beta chain was carried out in a study of blood T cell repertoires in COVID-19. Study background: T cells, B-cell-depleted T cells, or PBMCs provided the cDNA or gDNA that served as material.

All enrollees were about 18 to 89 years old and from around 25 US areas. Cohort placement rested on clinical history that participants reported themselves. Cohort 3 recovered donors had two negative PCRs, clearance, or symptom resolution. Produced via immunoSEQ multiplex PCR; TCRdb's table is partial and in-frame only. The table records 200,000 to 250,000 clones, 70% to 85% of them present only once. The receptor's source is a woman aged 55-70 years who had recovered from COVID-19. The material sequenced was PBMCs or T cells enriched from blood (not recorded which).

The CDR3 is CASSIDGQGLGGTEAFF. Here the CDR3 DNA reads TGTGCCAGTAGTATAGACGGACAGGGTCTGGGTGGGACTGAAGCTTTCTTT. The V call is TRBV19, the J call TRBJ1-1; 8 bases are shared with TRBD1. The CDR3 length is 17 residues. Germline V gene sequence: CDR1 LNHDA, CDR2 SQIVND (reference sequence). Unmatched junction bases numbered 11, after V lost 0 bases and J lost 5 bases.